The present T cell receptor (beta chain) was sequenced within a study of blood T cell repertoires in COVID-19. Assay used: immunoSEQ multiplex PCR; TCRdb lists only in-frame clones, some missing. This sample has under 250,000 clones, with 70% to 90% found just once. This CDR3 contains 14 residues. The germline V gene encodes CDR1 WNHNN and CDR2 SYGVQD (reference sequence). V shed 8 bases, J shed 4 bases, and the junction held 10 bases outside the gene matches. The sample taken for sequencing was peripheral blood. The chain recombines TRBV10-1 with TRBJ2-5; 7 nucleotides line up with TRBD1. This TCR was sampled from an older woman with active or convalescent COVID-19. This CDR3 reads CASLSWGTAETQYF. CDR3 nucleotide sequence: TGCGCCAGCCTTTCGTGGGGGACAGCAGAGACCCAGTACTTC.